The present entry profiles one TCR beta chain with its context. The data were taken from a study of OX40 agonist ivuxolimab in advanced cancers. The V segment lost 3 bases and the J segment 1 base; nucleotides outside the gene matches: 2. Germline values: CDR1 SGHRS, CDR2 YFSETQ. CDR3 size: 16 residues. Generated by immunoSEQ multiplex PCR, the TCRdb table keeps only in-frame clones and is missing some. Of under 70,000 clones detected, 75% to 90% appear once; the ten largest clones hold roughly 1.2%. The clonotype was recovered from an adult with an advanced solid tumor such as melanoma, head and neck, liver or kidney cancer. The chain carries TRBV5-1 and TRBJ2-2, with 11 positions matching TRBD2. Sequences were derived from CD4+ or CD8+ T cells sorted from blood, sampled in a trial of the OX40 agonist ivuxolimab. CDR3 sequence: CASSSGTSGNTGELFF. The CDR3 DNA sequence: TGCGCCAGCAGCTCGGGGACTAGCGGGAACACCGGGGAGCTGTTTTTT.